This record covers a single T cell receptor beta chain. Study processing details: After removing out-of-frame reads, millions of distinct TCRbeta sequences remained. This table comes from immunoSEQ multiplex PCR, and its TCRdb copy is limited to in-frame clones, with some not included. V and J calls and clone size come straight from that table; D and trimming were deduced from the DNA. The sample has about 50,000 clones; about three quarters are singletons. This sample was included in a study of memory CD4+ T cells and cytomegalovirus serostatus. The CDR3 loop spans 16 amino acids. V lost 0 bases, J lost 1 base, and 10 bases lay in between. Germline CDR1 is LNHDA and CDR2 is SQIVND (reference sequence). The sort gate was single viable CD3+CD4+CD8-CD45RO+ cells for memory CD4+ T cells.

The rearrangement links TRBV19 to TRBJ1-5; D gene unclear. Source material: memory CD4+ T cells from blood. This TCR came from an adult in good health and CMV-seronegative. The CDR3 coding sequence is TGTGCCAGTAGTATAGATCGGATGGGGAGCAATCAGCCCCAGCATTTT. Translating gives CASSIDRMGSNQPQHF.